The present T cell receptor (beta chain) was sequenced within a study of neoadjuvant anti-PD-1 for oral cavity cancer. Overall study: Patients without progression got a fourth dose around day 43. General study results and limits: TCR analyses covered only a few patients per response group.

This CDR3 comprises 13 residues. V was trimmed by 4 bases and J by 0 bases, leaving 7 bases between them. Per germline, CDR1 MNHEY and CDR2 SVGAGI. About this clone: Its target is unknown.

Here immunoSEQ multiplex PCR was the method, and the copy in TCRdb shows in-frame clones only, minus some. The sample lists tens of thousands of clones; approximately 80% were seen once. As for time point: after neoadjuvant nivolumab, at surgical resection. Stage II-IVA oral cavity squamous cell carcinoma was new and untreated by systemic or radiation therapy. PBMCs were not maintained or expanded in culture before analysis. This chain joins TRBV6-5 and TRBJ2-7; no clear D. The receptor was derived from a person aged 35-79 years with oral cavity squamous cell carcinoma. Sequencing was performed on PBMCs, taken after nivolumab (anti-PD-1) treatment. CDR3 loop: CASSSPVSYEQYF. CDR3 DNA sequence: TGTGCCAGCAGTTCGCCAGTCTCCTACGAGCAGTACTTC.